Sequencing of this T cell receptor (beta chain) was carried out in a study of T cell responses to AZD1222 COVID-19 vaccine. As to this clone: Its antigen is unknown.

J gave up 2 bases and V 5 bases, and 14 bases lay outside the gene matches. CDR1 is SGHRS, CDR2 YFSETQ, per germline. The CDR3 covers 18 residues. Profiling relied on immunoSEQ multiplex PCR, and the TCRdb table lists in-frame clones only, not all of them. The sample lists roughly 97,000 clones, 86% occurring once. Study observations and caveats: Rises in breadth and depth of Spike-specific TCRs came after two AZD1222 doses.

This material consisted of peripheral blood, taken 28 days after the second dose of the MenACWY control vaccine. The receptor was isolated from an adult who received the MenACWY meningococcal vaccine as a control. The chain uses TRBV5-1 and TRBJ1-4; 8 bases agree with TRBD1. CDR3 nucleotides: TGCGCCAGCAGTGACAGGGGAAGGTTAAACGGGACTAATGAAAAACTGTTTTTT. The encoded protein is CASSDRGRLNGTNEKLFF.